Listed here are 4 T cell receptor beta chains from one sample, sequenced in a study of T cells in Graves' hyperthyroidism and ophthalmopathy. RNA transcripts provided the source from which TCR beta CDR3 regions were amplified. TCR CDR3 underwent first-round RT-PCR with the HTBI primer set. Via MiXCR, TCRdb re-called the multiplex PCR reads, giving one row per CDR3 protein. The sample holds 45,000 to 55,000 distinct CDR3 sequences, approximately 53% seen once. Sequencing input: peripheral blood or thyroid tissue (not recorded which). These receptors originate from a man between 18 and 35 years old with Graves' hyperthyroidism.

Concerning this clonotype: No DNA is shown, since the ends of the CDR3 on it are uncertain; the CDR3 is the one TCRdb lists. CDR3 amino acids: CASSVGGGAEETQCF. J is TRBJ2-5 and V is TRBV9; no check of the table's D call, TRBD1, against the DNA was made. CDR1 is SGDLS, CDR2 YYNGEE, per germline. Both ends counted, the CDR3 spans 15 residues.

J is TRBJ1-1 and V is TRBV15; TRBD1 matches at 8 bases. CDR3 length: 15 residues. CDR1 LNHNV and CDR2 YYDKDF come from the germline V gene (reference sequence). J was trimmed by 8 bases and V by 0 bases; bases with no gene match: 8. The CDR3 is CATSRDVGQGGEAFF. The CDR3 bases are TGTGCCACCAGCAGAGATGTAGGACAGGGTGGGGAAGCTTTCTTT.

This clonotype has a count of ten or more. The V and J genes are TRBV5-1 and TRBJ2-7, with D unclear. The V and J ends lost 4 bases and 4 bases respectively, with 9 bases between them. Germline values: CDR1 SGHRS, CDR2 YFSETQ. The CDR3 extends over 12 amino acids. The CDR3 sequence: CASSVLGYEQYF. DNA for the CDR3: TGCGCCAGCAGCGTTTTGGGATACGAGCAGTACTTC.

On this clonotype itself: This may stem from a read error, because a much larger clone lies one nucleotide away. The gene calls are TRBV7-2 and TRBJ2-3; tentative D call: TRBD1 (6 bases). This CDR3 comprises 14 residues. Germline lookup yields CDR1 SGHTA and CDR2 FQGNSA. Here the CDR3 reads CASSYRDNTDTRYF. The CDR3 DNA follows: TGTGCCAGCAGCTACCGGGACAACACAGATACGCGGTATTTT.